This is a list of T cell receptor beta chains from one sample in a study of early T cells in non-severe SARS-CoV-2 infection. Each CDR3 protein gets one entry after TCRdb re-called the 5' RACE reads with MiXCR. The table has fewer than 60,000 distinct CDR3 sequences, approximately 9% seen once; the top ten hold approximately 5.7%. Specimen: whole blood, collected at baseline. These receptors were obtained from an adult who was a healthcare worker with PCR-confirmed SARS-CoV-2 infection or an uninfected control (not recorded which). Each CDR3 is given with its conserved first and last residue. A D gene is named only where the DNA matches it firmly. Clone size appears in some rows only: once, few, many, or a class for an expanded clone.

v_gene,j_gene,abundance,d_gene,CDR3nt,CDR3aa
TRBV20-1,TRBJ2-2,few,TRBD2,TGCAGTGCTACTAGCGGGGGCTCAACCGGGGAGCTGTTTTTT,CSATSGGSTGELFF
TRBV7-7,TRBJ2-2,many,TRBD1,TGTGCCAGCAGCCCCCAGACAGGGATGAACACCGGGGAGCTGTTTTTT,CASSPQTGMNTGELFF
TRBV28,TRBJ2-5,many,TRBD1,TGTGCCAGCACCTCTGGACAGGGGTGGAAGACCCAGTACTTC,CASTSGQGWKTQYF
TRBV19,TRBJ1-5,few,TRBD1,TGTGCCAGTAGTACCTTCCGAACAGGGGACCATCAGCCCCAGCATTTT,CASSTFRTGDHQPQHF
TRBV2,TRBJ2-7,many,TRBD1,TGTGCCAGCAGGACCCAGGGGGAGTACGAGCAGTACTTC,CASRTQGEYEQYF
TRBV7-2,TRBJ1-1,NA,NA,TGTGCCAGCAGCTCCCAGGGGTGGACTGAAGCTTTCTTT,CASSSQGWTEAFF
TRBV20-1,TRBJ1-6,NA,NA,TGCAGTGCTAGAGTTAAGGGGGAGTTCTTTAATTCACCCCTCCACTTT,CSARVKGEFFNSPLHF
TRBV6-6,TRBJ1-2,many,NA,TGTGCCAGCAGTCCCGCTGGGTCATGGGATCATGGCTACACCTTC,CASSPAGSWDHGYTF
TRBV7-6,TRBJ2-1,few,NA,TGTGCCAGCAGCTTGCTCTCCGGGGCAGGGGCCAATGAGCAGTTCTTC,CASSLLSGAGANEQFF
TRBV6-5,TRBJ2-3,many,TRBD2,TGTGCCAGCGGACTAGCGGAGACAGATACGCAGTATTTT,CASGLAETDTQYF
TRBV6-5,TRBJ1-1,few,TRBD1,TGTGCCAGCAGCCCAGACCGGGACAGGGTTGAAGCTTTCTTT,CASSPDRDRVEAFF
TRBV12-3/TRBV12-4,TRBJ1-4,NA,NA,TGTGCCAGCAGCCAAAGCCGGGTAAAACTGTTTTTT,CASSQSRVKLFF
TRBV20-1,TRBJ2-7,NA,NA,TGCAGTGCTAGAAAAGACTACGAGCAGTACTTC,CSARKDYEQYF
TRBV20-1,TRBJ1-1,NA,NA,TGCAGTGCTAGTTCAGGGTTTGAGGGCACTGAAGCTTTCTTT,CSASSGFEGTEAFF
TRBV7-6,TRBJ2-7,NA,NA,TGTGCCAGCAGCTTGGGGGGACACCTCTACGAGCAGTACTTC,CASSLGGHLYEQYF
TRBV7-4,TRBJ2-1,many,TRBD1,TGTGACTTGCGCTCACCGACAGGGCCCTCGCACAGTGAGCAGTTCTTC,CDLRSPTGPSHSEQFF
TRBV20-1,TRBJ1-1,NA,TRBD1,TGCAGTGCTAGACAGGGGGCCACTGAAGCTTTCTTT,CSARQGATEAFF
TRBV20-1,TRBJ2-7,NA,NA,TGCAGTGCTGCACTTCCCGGGACGGCAGGAGAGCAGTACTTC,CSAALPGTAGEQYF
TRBV12-3/TRBV12-4,TRBJ2-7,NA,NA,TGTGCCAGCAGTTTAGACTCCTTAGATTACGAGCAGTACTTC,CASSLDSLDYEQYF
TRBV28,TRBJ2-3,few,NA,TGTGCCAGCAGCCCCCTTCGGGAGTTATCTAGCACAGATACGCAGTATTTT,CASSPLRELSSTDTQYF
TRBV2,TRBJ2-3,NA,TRBD2,TGTGCCAGCAGTGGCCTAGCGGAAACTACAGATACGCAGTATTTT,CASSGLAETTDTQYF
TRBV6-5,TRBJ1-4,many,TRBD1,TGTGCCAGCAGTCCGACTTACCTCGGACAGGGGAAGAATGAAAAACTGTTTTTT,CASSPTYLGQGKNEKLFF
TRBV29-1,TRBJ2-5,NA,NA,TGCAGCGTTGGGAGAGGGGAGCAAGAGACCCAGTACTTC,CSVGRGEQETQYF
TRBV20-1,TRBJ2-5,many,TRBD1,TGCAGTGCTAGAGCAGGGGGACCGGGGGAGACCCAGTACTTC,CSARAGGPGETQYF
TRBV19,TRBJ2-7,NA,NA,TGTGCCAGTAGTCGGCCCGGGGTCTACGAGCAGTACTTC,CASSRPGVYEQYF
TRBV2,TRBJ1-1,NA,NA,TGTGCCAGCAGTGAAGCATCTTCGGGCTCGAACACTGAAGCTTTCTTT,CASSEASSGSNTEAFF
TRBV5-1,TRBJ2-1,many,TRBD2,TGCGCCAGCAGCGGGGGACTAGCAGAAGAGCAGTTCTTC,CASSGGLAEEQFF
TRBV20-1,TRBJ2-3,few,NA,TGCAGTGCTAGCGTGTCAGATACGCAGTATTTT,CSASVSDTQYF
TRBV5-6,TRBJ2-3,few,TRBD2,TGTGCCAGCAGCTGGACCATAGCGGGGAAGACCACAGATACGCAGTATTTT,CASSWTIAGKTTDTQYF
TRBV19,TRBJ1-5,few,NA,TGTGCCAGTAGCCAGGGAGGGCAAAATCAGCCCCAGCATTTT,CASSQGGQNQPQHF
TRBV25-1,TRBJ2-3,many,NA,TGTGCCAGCAGTGAGGGACGGGGGCGCGCAGATACGCAGTATTTT,CASSEGRGRADTQYF
TRBV25-1,TRBJ1-5,NA,NA,TGTGCCAGCAGTGAATCACGACAGCACAATCAGCCCCAGCATTTT,CASSESRQHNQPQHF
TRBV7-7,TRBJ2-1,few,NA,TGTGCTAGCAGCTTACGCACTGGCGGTGAGCAGTTCTTC,CASSLRTGGEQFF
TRBV11-2,TRBJ2-1,NA,TRBD1,TGTGCCAGCAGCCCTAACCCAGGAGGACAGGGGTTGGAGTTCTTC,CASSPNPGGQGLEFF
TRBV5-1,TRBJ2-3,few,NA,TGCGCCAGCAGCTCTCAGTCCCAAGAAGATACGCAGTATTTT,CASSSQSQEDTQYF
TRBV10-3,TRBJ2-3,many,NA,TGTGCCATCAGTGAGTCGACTACAGATACGCAGTATTTT,CAISESTTDTQYF
TRBV5-6,TRBJ2-1,many,NA,TGTGCCAGCAGCCAAGATCTGGGACGAGGGCAGTTCTTC,CASSQDLGRGQFF
TRBV10-3,TRBJ1-1,few,NA,TGTGCCATCAGGAGGGGTTCTGAAGCTTTCTTT,CAIRRGSEAFF
TRBV5-6,TRBJ1-2,NA,NA,TGTGCCAGCAGTCACCGGGACGGCGATGGCTACACCTTC,CASSHRDGDGYTF
TRBV28,TRBJ2-7,few,NA,TGTGCCAGCAGTACTGCTCGGACACCGAACTACGAGCAGTACTTC,CASSTARTPNYEQYF
TRBV11-2,TRBJ2-7,NA,NA,TGTGCCAGCAGCCCTGTGTCCTACGAGCAGTACTTC,CASSPVSYEQYF
TRBV3-1,TRBJ1-5,many,NA,TGTGCCAGCAGCCAAGAGTTGGGCAATCAGCCCCAGCATTTT,CASSQELGNQPQHF
TRBV20-1,TRBJ2-7,few,TRBD2,TGCAGTGCTGCGGGACTAGTCGGTTACGAGCAGTACTTC,CSAAGLVGYEQYF
TRBV19,TRBJ2-7,few,TRBD1,TGTGCCAGTAGTAACGACAGGGACGAGCAGTACTTC,CASSNDRDEQYF
TRBV5-4,TRBJ2-1,many,TRBD2,TGTGCCAGCAGCTCCCCGACTAGCGGGGGGGCCAGAGAGCAGTTCTTC,CASSSPTSGGAREQFF
TRBV3-1,TRBJ1-2,NA,NA,TGTGCCAGCAGCCAAGATAGGTATAACTATGGCTACACCTTC,CASSQDRYNYGYTF
TRBV11-2,TRBJ2-7,few,NA,TGTGCCAGCAGCTTAGTCAGGGGTGGCTGGGAGCAGTACTTC,CASSLVRGGWEQYF
TRBV6-5,TRBJ1-1,NA,NA,TGTGCCAGCAGTCCCGCCCAGAACACTGAAGCTTTCTTT,CASSPAQNTEAFF
TRBV12-3/TRBV12-4,TRBJ2-7,few,TRBD2,TGTGCCAGCAGTCTCAACCTAGCGGGAGGTTCCTACGAGCAGTACTTC,CASSLNLAGGSYEQYF
TRBV30,TRBJ2-2,few,NA,TGTGCCTGGAGTGTTCCCGGAGGGGGCACCGGGGAGCTGTTTTTT,CAWSVPGGGTGELFF
TRBV7-9,TRBJ1-4,many,NA,TGTGCCAGCAGCTTGGGCCACAGCCCTACTAATGAAAAACTGTTTTTT,CASSLGHSPTNEKLFF
TRBV20-1,TRBJ2-3,many,TRBD2,TGCAGTGCTAGATCCGGCGGGGGTCGCACAGATACGCAGTATTTT,CSARSGGGRTDTQYF
TRBV4-3,TRBJ2-4,NA,NA,TGCGCCAGCAACCAAGATAGAGGGGGGTCATTCATAGCCAAAAACATTCAGTACTTC,CASNQDRGGSFIAKNIQYF
TRBV11-2,TRBJ1-1,NA,NA,TGTGCCAGCAGCTTAGGCAGGGTCACTGAAGCTTTCTTT,CASSLGRVTEAFF
TRBV12-3/TRBV12-4,TRBJ2-1,many,TRBD2,TGTGCCAGCAGTTTGCGGGGGGGCGGGAATGAGCAGTTCTTC,CASSLRGGGNEQFF